What follows are 9 T cell receptor beta chains derived from one specimen sequenced in a study of tumor-infiltrating lymphocytes in primary liver carcinoma. Unsorted bulk tissue, about 18-31 mg of it, served as the source for co-extraction of RNA and DNA. With a constant-region primer, TCR beta cDNA was made from around 530 ng of total RNA. Employing slightly modified ARM-PCR, three nested multiplex PCR rounds were run, and these gave rise to the TCR beta libraries. The first two PCR rounds used TRBV1-TRBV30 primers with a Cbeta primer, around 10 cycles each. One entry per CDR3 protein results from TCRdb running MiXCR on the multiplex PCR reads. The sample lists about 120,000 distinct CDR3 sequences; approximately 70% were seen once. The sample consisted of liver tumor tissue from sampling region 1. Subset defined: tumor region T1, superior pole. The receptor source for this set is a woman between 55 and 75 years old with primary liver carcinoma and hepatitis B virus infection.

A word on this clonotype: A clone one base away is much larger, so this may be a read error. The chain links TRBV28 to TRBJ2-2; a possible D gene is TRBD2 (6 bases). The germline V and J ends were trimmed by 2 bases and 4 bases, with 11 bases remaining between them. Germline V gene sequence: CDR1 MDHEN, CDR2 SYDVKM. CDR3 length: 15 amino acids. The CDR3 here is CASSLGGEVTGELFF. CDR3 sequence (DNA): TGTGCCAGCAGTTTAGGAGGGGAGGTCACCGGGGAGCTGTTTTTT.

Concerning this clonotype itself: One base away lies a much larger clone, so this may be a sequencing read error. The chain uses TRBV10-3 and TRBJ1-2, with D hard to call. Germline lookup yields CDR1 ENHRY and CDR2 SYGVKD. The V and J ends lost 0 bases and 8 bases respectively, with 13 bases between them. The CDR3 has 14 amino acids. In nucleotides, the CDR3 is TGTGCCATCAGTGAGTCGTCGATGGTTAGAGGCTACACCTTC. Amino acid sequence: CAISESSMVRGYTF.

The rearrangement joins TRBV11-3 to TRBJ2-3; D remains unclear. Germline V gene sequence: CDR1 SGHNT, CDR2 YENEEA. The CDR3 sequence is 17 residues long. The ends were cut back, 2 bases at V and 3 bases at J, with 18 bases in the middle. The CDR3 here is CASSLLFRPLLTDTQYF. The DNA for the CDR3 is TGTGCCAGCAGCTTATTGTTTCGGCCGCTACTGACAGATACGCAGTATTTT.

With respect to this clonotype: This sequence may be a read error, since a much larger clone differs from it by one base. The gene calls are TRBV5-4 and TRBJ2-7; D may be TRBD1 (6 bases). The CDR3 totals 14 residues. The germline CDR1 and CDR2 sequences are SGHNT and YYREEE (reference sequence). V lost 3 bases and J lost 0, with 10 bases in between. The CDR3 sequence is CASSSAGASYEQYF. In DNA, the CDR3 is TGTGCCAGCAGCTCGGCAGGGGCCTCCTACGAGCAGTACTTC.

As to this clonotype: Given the absence of the conserved phenylalanine or tryptophan at the CDR3 end, a read error is likely. The chain employs TRBV11-2 and TRBJ2-3; D gene unclear. This CDR3 contains 11 residues. Per the germline V gene, CDR1 is SGHAT and CDR2 is FQNNGV. The CDR3 DNA follows: TGTGTCAGCAGCCGTGCGAGTACGCAGTATTAT. This gives the protein CVSSRASTQYY.

Of note for this clonotype: A much larger clone is a single base away; this may be a read error. The chain links TRBV6-1 to TRBJ2-7; D remains ambiguous. The CDR3 sequence is 12 residues long. Trimming took off 2 bases at V and 10 bases at J, with 12 bases between the two ends. Per the germline V gene, CDR1 is MNHNS and CDR2 is SASEGT. This chain's CDR3 is CASSESWYYQYF. CDR3 coding DNA: TGTGCCAGCAGTGAATCGTGGTACTACCAGTACTTC.

This clonotype was detected many times. Written as DNA, the CDR3 is TGCAGCATCCAAGGGGTTAGCGGTGGGGCCAACGTCCTGACTTTC. This gives the protein CSIQGVSGGANVLTF. This chain joins TRBV29-1 and TRBJ2-6, with D tentatively TRBD2 (6 bases). The V and J ends lost 8 bases and 3 bases respectively, with 17 bases between them. The germline V gene encodes CDR1 SQVTM and CDR2 ANQGSEA. The CDR3 has 15 amino acids.

For this clonotype: A much larger clone sits a single nucleotide away, making a read error possible. The CDR3 sequence is CASSLCGSVDTQYF. The CDR3 DNA follows: TGTGCCAGCAGCTTGTGCGGGAGCGTCGATACGCAGTATTTT. J is TRBJ2-3 and V is TRBV5-4; 7 nucleotides line up with TRBD2. CDR3 length equals 14 residues. Trimming at V came to 1 base and at J to 6 bases, leaving 5 bases not matched to a gene. Per the germline V gene, CDR1 is SGHNT and CDR2 is YYREEE (reference sequence).

About this clonotype itself: Germline is not matched at one junction end, which may reflect a read error. V gene TRBV5-4 combines with J gene TRBJ2-5; 7 positions agree with TRBD2. This CDR3 is built from 16 residues. From germline, CDR1 is SGHNT and CDR2 YYREEE (reference sequence). The CDR3 DNA sequence: TGTGCCAGCAACTTGCCCCGGGGAGGGAAGTTAGAGACCCAGTACTTC. Translation gives CASNLPRGGKLETQYF.